Listed below are T cell receptor beta chains from one sample, sequenced in a study of radiotherapy plus CTLA-4 blockade in lung cancer. Sequencing used immunoSEQ multiplex PCR; TCRdb keeps in-frame clones, though not all of them. Here the sample spans 60,000 to 70,000 clones, around 80% being singletons. The sample was peripheral blood, taken from a patient treated with radiotherapy plus ipilimumab. These receptors were obtained from a human donor with non-small cell lung cancer who had a complete response to radiotherapy plus ipilimumab. Both conserved end residues are part of each CDR3. The D gene is left open where the match is weak. Some rows mark clone size as missing; the rest say once, few, many or name a class of expanded clone.

>NA|NA|TRBV7-9|TRBJ1-2
TGTGCCAGCAGCTTTGATCGAAACTATGGCTACACCTTC
CASSFDRNYGYTF
>NA|NA|TRBV5-1|TRBJ1-3
TGCGCCAGCAGCCCTTCCGCAGCAAGGCGGTTCTCTGGAAACACCATATATTTT
CASSPSAARRFSGNTIYF
>NA|NA|TRBV15|TRBJ1-1
TGTGCCACCGGCAGGGCAGCTTTGAACACTGAAGCTTTCTTT
CATGRAALNTEAFF
>NA|NA|TRBV7-8|TRBJ1-5
TGTGCCAGCAGCTTAGAAGGGGGTTATAGCAATCAGCCCCAGCATTTT
CASSLEGGYSNQPQHF
>NA|once|TRBV5-6|TRBJ2-6
TGTGCCAGCAGCTCCCTGGACCTCTCTGGGGCCAACGTCCTGACTTTC
CASSSLDLSGANVLTF
>NA|once|TRBV4-1|TRBJ1-2
TGCGCCAGCAGCTCCCCCGCCTCGACGAGGGGTTATGGCTACACCTTC
CASSSPASTRGYGYTF
>NA|NA|TRBV12-5|TRBJ2-1
TGTGCTAGTGGTCCCCGGACAGTAAGGAACAATGAGCAGTTCTTC
CASGPRTVRNNEQFF
>TRBD1|NA|TRBV6-1|TRBJ1-5
TGTGCCAGCAGTGTCGACAGGGTCGGCGGGGACAATCAGCCCCAGCATTTT
CASSVDRVGGDNQPQHF
>TRBD2|NA|TRBV7-2|TRBJ2-1
TGTGCCAGCAGCCCCTTAGCGGGGACTCTTTACAATGAGCAGTTCTTC
CASSPLAGTLYNEQFF
>NA|NA|TRBV5-8|TRBJ1-6
TGTGCCAGCAGCAACAGCGTGTCTTCGGGGAGTTCCTCACCCCTCCACTTT
CASSNSVSSGSSSPLHF
>NA|few|TRBV9|TRBJ2-5
TGTGCCAGCAGCACCACGGGGCAAGAGACCCAGTACTTC
CASSTTGQETQYF
>NA|NA|TRBV18|TRBJ1-5
TGTGCCAGCTCACCCCCACCCGGCGGCACCCAGCCCCAGCATTTT
CASSPPPGGTQPQHF
>NA|NA|TRBV6-4|TRBJ2-3
TGTGCCAGCAGTGAGCAGGCTACAGATACGCAGTATTTT
CASSEQATDTQYF
>TRBD1|NA|TRBV9|TRBJ1-3
TGTGCCAGCAGCGCGCTTGGACAGGTCACTGGAAACACCATATATTTT
CASSALGQVTGNTIYF
>NA|NA|TRBV5-1|TRBJ2-7
TGCGCCAGCAGCTTGGGCTACGAGCAGTACTTC
CASSLGYEQYF
>NA|NA|TRBV19|TRBJ2-6
TGTGCCAGTAGTATAAGAGGGGCCCCGGGACGGCACTCTGGGGCCAACGTCCTGACTTTC
CASSIRGAPGRHSGANVLTF
>NA|once|TRBV18|TRBJ1-1
TGTGCCAGCTCCCGGACAGAGTTCACTGAAGCTTTCTTT
CASSRTEFTEAFF
>TRBD1|NA|TRBV9|TRBJ1-2
TGTGCCAGCAGCGTACTTTCGGGACAGGGGGATCGCTACACCTTC
CASSVLSGQGDRYTF
>NA|few|TRBV7-2|TRBJ1-4
TGTGCCAGCAGCTTAAGTAGTACGGTGAATGAAAAACTGTTTTTT
CASSLSSTVNEKLFF
>NA|NA|TRBV7-9|TRBJ1-5
TGTGCCAGCAGCTTATCGACGGATCAGCCCCAGCATTTT
CASSLSTDQPQHF
>TRBD1|NA|TRBV9|TRBJ2-6
TGTGCCAGCAGACGAGAAGGGACAGGTCGTCTTGGGGCCAACGTCCTGACTTTC
CASRREGTGRLGANVLTF
>NA|NA|TRBV6-1|TRBJ2-3
TGTGCCAGCAGTGAAGTGGGGGTTAGCACAGATACGCAGTATTTT
CASSEVGVSTDTQYF
>NA|NA|TRBV7-9|TRBJ1-5
TGTGCCAGCAGCTTAGCCACAGGGAGGGGAAATCAGCCCCAGCATTTT
CASSLATGRGNQPQHF
>NA|few|TRBV20-1|TRBJ1-4
TGCAGTGCTAGGGTGGGAGGGCTGTTTTTT
CSARVGGLFF
>NA|NA|TRBV6-6|TRBJ2-2
TGTGCCAGCAGTAATAGCCCGACCGGGGAGCTGTTTTTT
CASSNSPTGELFF
>NA|NA|TRBV5-1|TRBJ1-1
TGCGCCAGCAGCTTGGTTGGCGGGGAGAGCACTGAAGCTTTCTTT
CASSLVGGESTEAFF
>TRBD1|few|TRBV27|TRBJ1-1
TGTGCCAGCAGTGCCAGGGGGGGGACTGAAGCTTTCTTT
CASSARGGTEAFF
>NA|NA|TRBV7-2|TRBJ1-1
TGTGCCAGCAGCTTAGGTGGCGGGAACACTGAAGCTTTCTTT
CASSLGGGNTEAFF
>NA|few|TRBV19|TRBJ2-6
TGTGCCAGTAGCAGACGGAGGTCTGGGGCCAACGTCCTGACTTTC
CASSRRRSGANVLTF
>TRBD1|NA|TRBV4-3|TRBJ2-5
TGCGCCAGCAGCCAAGATGTCGACAGGGTTGAGACCCAGTACTTC
CASSQDVDRVETQYF
>NA|NA|TRBV5-1|TRBJ2-2
TGCGCCAGCAGTTTGGCGGAGGGGGGACCGGGGGAGCTGTTTTTT
CASSLAEGGPGELFF
>NA|NA|TRBV5-1|TRBJ2-6
TGCGCCAGCAGCTCCGACTCTGGGGCCAACGTCCTGACTTTC
CASSSDSGANVLTF
>NA|NA|TRBV15|TRBJ1-5
TGTGCCACCAGCGGCCTATCAGGGACATTTTCGCGCAATCAGCCCCAGCATTTT
CATSGLSGTFSRNQPQHF
>TRBD1|once|TRBV12-5|TRBJ1-4
TGTGCTAGTGGTTTACGGGCAGGGGGTCGGGGTGAAAAACTGTTTTTT
CASGLRAGGRGEKLFF
>TRBD2|NA|TRBV12-5|TRBJ2-5
TGTGCTAGTGATTCGCGGGGGGCCCGAGAGACCCAGTACTTC
CASDSRGARETQYF
>TRBD1|NA|TRBV9|TRBJ2-1
TGTGCCAGCAGCGTCTCACAGGGGAGAATACATGAGCAGTTCTTC
CASSVSQGRIHEQFF
>TRBD1|NA|TRBV6-5|TRBJ1-1
TGTGCCAGCAGTTCCCACCGACAGGGTGTACCTGAAGCTTTCTTT
CASSSHRQGVPEAFF
>TRBD2|NA|TRBV7-9|TRBJ2-1
TGTGCCAGCAGCTTAGTGACTAGCAACTACAATGAGCAGTTCTTC
CASSLVTSNYNEQFF
>NA|NA|TRBV11-2|TRBJ2-2
TGTGCCAGCACCGACCTCACAACCACCGGGGAGCTGTTTTTT
CASTDLTTTGELFF
>NA|NA|TRBV19|TRBJ1-4
TGTGCCAGTACCCGAGAGGCCACTAATGAAAAACTGTTTTTT
CASTREATNEKLFF
>NA|NA|TRBV30|TRBJ1-3
TGTGCCTGGAGTGTATTTGGTCGACAGCTCTCTGGAAACACCATATATTTT
CAWSVFGRQLSGNTIYF